This record concerns one TCR beta chain sequence. This sample stems from a study of T cell changes during pregnancy in multiple sclerosis. The data were produced by immunoSEQ multiplex PCR, yet TCRdb's version contains in-frame clones alone and is incomplete. The profile shows under 60,000 clones, about 92% of them singletons. Germline loops: CDR1 KGHSH, CDR2 LQKENI. The CDR3 extends over 16 amino acids. V was clipped by 1 base and J by 3 bases; unmatched bases: 5. The sequencing used CD4+ T cells from peripheral blood mononuclear cells, collected in the third trimester of pregnancy. The chain combines TRBV18 with TRBJ2-3; 9 bases are shared with TRBD1. The sequence derives from a female donor with multiple sclerosis, enrolled in a pregnancy study. The CDR3 nucleotides read TGTGCCAGCTCACCACTTGGACAGGGGATGACAGATACGCAGTATTTT. Amino acid sequence: CASSPLGQGMTDTQYF.